The 9 T cell receptor beta chains presented below share a single source sample, sequenced in a study of T-cell memory formation after mild COVID-19. Each CDR3 protein gets one entry after TCRdb re-called the 5' RACE reads with MiXCR. Of 150,000 to 200,000 distinct CDR3 sequences detected, about a third appear once; the ten largest clones hold around 11%. The sequenced sample was PBMCs or a T cell subset sorted from them (not recorded which). The receptor set was obtained from an adult woman who had mild COVID-19 (a few samples of this study predate the infection). Cell type and time point are not known.

This clonotype was counted many times. The rearrangement uses TRBV20-1 and TRBJ2-7; D unclear. The CDR3 runs to 11 residues. V lost 5 bases and J 1 base, leaving 6 bases between the germline ends. Germline V lookup: CDR1 DFQATT, CDR2 SNEGSKA (reference sequence). The CDR3 loop is CSAERSYEQYF. The CDR3 coding sequence is TGCAGTGCTGAAAGATCCTACGAGCAGTACTTC.

The chain recombines TRBV18 with TRBJ2-7, with D perhaps assigned TRBD1 or TRBD2 (5 bases each). V was trimmed by 6 bases and J by 6 bases, leaving 21 bases between them. Germline V gene data show CDR1 as KGHSH and CDR2 as LQKENI. This CDR3 contains 15 residues. The CDR3 region is CASSPGTSSLTEQYF. DNA of the CDR3: TGTGCCAGCTCCCCCGGGACCTCCTCCTTGACCGAGCAGTACTTC.

The rearrangement uses TRBV20-1 and TRBJ2-3; D is possibly TRBD1 (6 bases). V was pared by 2 bases and J by 3 bases, with 12 bases between. There are 14 residues in the CDR3. The germline V gene has CDR1 DFQATT and CDR2 SNEGSKA (reference sequence). CDR3 coding DNA: TGCAGTGCTAGAAGGACAGCGGCAACAGATACGCAGTATTTT. Translation: CSARRTAATDTQYF.

The chain carries TRBV30 and TRBJ1-1; D unresolved. With 0 bases removed from V and 0 bases from J, the gap between germline ends came to 5 bases. The germline gives CDR1 GTSNPN, CDR2 SVGIG (reference sequence). This CDR3 has 13 amino acids. CDR3 amino acids: CAWSVWVNTEAFF. The CDR3, as DNA: TGTGCCTGGAGTGTCTGGGTGAACACTGAAGCTTTCTTT.

The chain is built from TRBV6-1 and TRBJ2-2, with D tentatively TRBD1 or TRBD2 (5 bases each). Trimming stripped 7 bases from V and 6 bases from J, with 15 bases between. Germline CDR1 and CDR2: MNHNS and SASEGT. The CDR3 covers 14 residues. The CDR3 DNA reads TGTGCCAGCAAACCCCCGGGGCGGGCCGGGGAGCTGTTTTTT. Its protein is CASKPPGRAGELFF.

This clonotype was seen a handful of times. CDR3 bases: TGTGCCAGCAGTGAAGAAGGGGACAGGGGTTACGAGCAGTACTTC. Its protein product is CASSEEGDRGYEQYF. The chain couples TRBV2 to TRBJ2-7; TRBD1 matches 10 bases. The germline CDR1 and CDR2 sequences are SNHLY and FYNNEI. The CDR3 has 15 amino acids. V trimming: 1 base; J trimming: 4 bases; junction bases outside the gene matches: 4.

This rearrangement joins TRBV18 to TRBJ1-1; D gene unclear. This CDR3 has 15 residues. Germline loops: CDR1 KGHSH, CDR2 LQKENI. Trimming took 3 bases from V and 0 from J, leaving 11 bases between them. CDR3 DNA sequence: TGTGCCAGCTCACCCCCGGGAGCGATGAACACTGAAGCTTTCTTT. Encoded protein: CASSPPGAMNTEAFF.

The table lists this clonotype with many counts. The rearrangement links TRBV5-6 to TRBJ2-5; D call uncertain. The CDR3 runs 14 residues. V was pared by 1 base and J by 2 bases, with 9 bases between. CDR1 SGHDT and CDR2 YYEEEE come from the germline V gene. The CDR3, as DNA: TGTGCCAGCAGCTTGAGGGCACTACAAGAGACCCAGTACTTC. It translates to CASSLRALQETQYF. Full variable domain (rest looked up from reference TRBV5-6 and TRBJ2-5): DAGVTQSPTHLIKTRGQQVTLRCSPKSGHDTVSWYQQALGQGPQFIFQYYEEEERQRGNFPDRFSGHQFPNYSSELNVNALLLGDSALYLCASSLRALQETQYFGPGTRLLVL.

This clonotype came up a few times. The chain joins TRBV7-9 to TRBJ2-1; D unresolved. V shed 3 bases and J shed 7 bases, with 7 bases lying between them. Looked up from germline, CDR1 is SEHNR and CDR2 is FQNEAQ (reference sequence). CDR3 length equals 12 residues. For the CDR3, the DNA is TGTGCCAGCAGCTTTGTCCCGAATGAGCAGTTCTTC. Translating it yields CASSFVPNEQFF.